The T cell receptor beta chain under discussion was sequenced for a study of shared clonotypes between healthy human individuals. As regards this clone: The antigen remains unidentified.

Study-wide results and caveats: Across subsets, estimated richness was generally greater for naive than for memory populations. Sharing across four donors was seen in 4% to 6.5% of naive CD4 clonotypes.

CDR3 size: 15 residues. The germline CDR1 and CDR2 sequences are KGHSH and LQKENI. V trimming: 3 bases; J trimming: 6 bases; junction bases outside the gene matches: 7. In the source study's methods: Because ImmunoSEQ provided only junction sequences with no quality scores, the filtering differed. Clones were sequenced by immunoSEQ multiplex PCR, and TCRdb holds only the in-frame ones, with some missing. For V, J and clone size, that table is used; D and trimming come from the DNA. This table holds about 2.3 million clones, 85% to 95% found once. This TCR was recovered from a man aged 18 to 29 in good health. Some clones in this sample may be carry-over from other donors' samples. Material for sequencing was naive CD4+ T cells from PBMCs. The sample's subset: CD45RA+ positively selected. The chain recombines TRBV18 with TRBJ1-1; 10 bases fit TRBD1. CDR3 in DNA: TGTGCCAGCTCACCGGGACAGGGGTGGGGGGCTGAAGCTTTCTTT. It yields the protein CASSPGQGWGAEAFF.